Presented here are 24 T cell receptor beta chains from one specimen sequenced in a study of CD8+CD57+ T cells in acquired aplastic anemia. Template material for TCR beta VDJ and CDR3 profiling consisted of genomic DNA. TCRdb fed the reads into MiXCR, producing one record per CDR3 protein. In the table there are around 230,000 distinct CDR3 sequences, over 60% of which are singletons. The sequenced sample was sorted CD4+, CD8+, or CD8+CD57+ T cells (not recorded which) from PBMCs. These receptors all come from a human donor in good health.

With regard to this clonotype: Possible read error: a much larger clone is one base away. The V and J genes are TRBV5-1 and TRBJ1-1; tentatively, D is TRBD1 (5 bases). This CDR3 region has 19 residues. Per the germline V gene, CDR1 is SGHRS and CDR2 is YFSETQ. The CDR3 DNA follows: TGTGCCAGCACCTATGGCCGGGGGGTCTCGACAGATATGGACACTGAAGCTTTCTTT. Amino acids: CASTYGRGVSTDMDTEAFF.

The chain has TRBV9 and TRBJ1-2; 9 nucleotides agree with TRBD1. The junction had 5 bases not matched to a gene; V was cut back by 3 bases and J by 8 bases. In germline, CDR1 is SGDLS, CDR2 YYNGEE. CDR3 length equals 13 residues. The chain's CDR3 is CASSGRDREGYTF. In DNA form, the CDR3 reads TGTGCCAGCAGCGGCCGGGACAGGGAGGGCTACACCTTC. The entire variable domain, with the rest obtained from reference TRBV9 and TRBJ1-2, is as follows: DSGVTQTPKHLITATGQRVTLRCSPRSGDLSVYWYQQSLDQGLQFLIQYYNGEERAKGNILERFSAQQFPDLHSELNLSSLELGDSALYFCASSGRDREGYTFGSGTRLTVV.

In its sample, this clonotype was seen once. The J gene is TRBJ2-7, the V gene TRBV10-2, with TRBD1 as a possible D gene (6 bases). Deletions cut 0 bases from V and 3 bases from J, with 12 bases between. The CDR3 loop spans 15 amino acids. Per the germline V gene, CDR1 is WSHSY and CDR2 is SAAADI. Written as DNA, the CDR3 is TGCGCCAGCAGTGAGTCTTGGGGGCCCGACTACGAGCAGTACTTC. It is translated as CASSESWGPDYEQYF.

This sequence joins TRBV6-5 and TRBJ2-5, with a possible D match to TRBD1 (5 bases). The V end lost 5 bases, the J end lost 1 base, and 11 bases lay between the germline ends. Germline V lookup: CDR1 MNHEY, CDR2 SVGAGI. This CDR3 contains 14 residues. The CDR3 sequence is CASSVTGPQETQYF. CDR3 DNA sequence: TGTGCCAGCAGTGTCACAGGCCCCCAAGAGACCCAGTACTTC.

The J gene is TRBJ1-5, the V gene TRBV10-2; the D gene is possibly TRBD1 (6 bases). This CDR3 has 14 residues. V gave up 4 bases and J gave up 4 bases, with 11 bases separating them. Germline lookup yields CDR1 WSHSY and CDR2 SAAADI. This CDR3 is CASSVDQGNQPQHF. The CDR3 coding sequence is TGCGCCAGCAGTGTGGACCAGGGGAATCAGCCCCAGCATTTT.

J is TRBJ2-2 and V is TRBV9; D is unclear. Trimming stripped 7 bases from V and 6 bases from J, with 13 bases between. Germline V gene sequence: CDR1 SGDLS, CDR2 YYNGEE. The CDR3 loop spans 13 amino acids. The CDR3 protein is CASGQFSSGELFF. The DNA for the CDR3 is TGTGCCAGCGGGCAATTCAGCTCCGGGGAGCTGTTTTTT.

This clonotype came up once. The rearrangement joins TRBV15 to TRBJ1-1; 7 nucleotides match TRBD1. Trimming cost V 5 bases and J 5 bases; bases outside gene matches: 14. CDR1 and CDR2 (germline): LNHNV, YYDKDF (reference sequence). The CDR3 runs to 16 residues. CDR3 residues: CATSGPHTGVGTEAFF. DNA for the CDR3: TGTGCCACCAGCGGGCCTCACACAGGGGTGGGAACTGAAGCTTTCTTT.

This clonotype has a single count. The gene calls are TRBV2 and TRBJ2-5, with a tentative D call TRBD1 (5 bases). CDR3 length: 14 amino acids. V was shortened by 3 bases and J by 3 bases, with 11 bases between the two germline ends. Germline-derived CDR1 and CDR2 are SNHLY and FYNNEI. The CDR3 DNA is TGTGCCAGCAGTGATAGGGGTGGGGAAGAGACCCAGTACTTC. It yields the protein CASSDRGGEETQYF.

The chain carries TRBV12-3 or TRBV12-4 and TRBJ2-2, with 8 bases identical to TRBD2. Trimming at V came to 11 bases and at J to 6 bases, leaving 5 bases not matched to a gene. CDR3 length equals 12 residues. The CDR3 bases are TGTGCCGGGGGCGGGAGGTCCGGGGAGCTGTTTTTT. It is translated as CAGGGRSGELFF.

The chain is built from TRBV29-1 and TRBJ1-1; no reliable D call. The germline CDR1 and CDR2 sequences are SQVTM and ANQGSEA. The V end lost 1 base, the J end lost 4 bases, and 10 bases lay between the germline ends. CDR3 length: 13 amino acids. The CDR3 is CSVEGGLTTEAFF. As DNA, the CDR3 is TGCAGCGTTGAAGGGGGATTAACCACTGAAGCTTTCTTT.

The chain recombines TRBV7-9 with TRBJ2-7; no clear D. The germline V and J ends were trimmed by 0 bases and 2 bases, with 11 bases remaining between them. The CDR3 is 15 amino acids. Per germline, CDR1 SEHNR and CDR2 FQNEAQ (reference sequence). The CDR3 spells CASSLALGSTYEQYF. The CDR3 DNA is TGTGCCAGCAGCTTAGCGCTGGGCTCTACCTACGAGCAGTACTTC.

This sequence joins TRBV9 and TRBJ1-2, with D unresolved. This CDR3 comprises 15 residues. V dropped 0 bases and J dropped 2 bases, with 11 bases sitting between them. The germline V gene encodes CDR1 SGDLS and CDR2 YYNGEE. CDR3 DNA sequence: TGTGCCAGCAGCGTAGATAGCGGGAGCAACTATGGCTACACCTTC. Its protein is CASSVDSGSNYGYTF.

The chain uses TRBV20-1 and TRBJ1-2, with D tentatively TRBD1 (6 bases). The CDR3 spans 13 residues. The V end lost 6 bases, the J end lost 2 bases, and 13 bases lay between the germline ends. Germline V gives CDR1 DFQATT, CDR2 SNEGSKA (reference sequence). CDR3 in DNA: TGCAGTGCCCCCGTAGGACAGAACTATGGCTACACCTTC. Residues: CSAPVGQNYGYTF.

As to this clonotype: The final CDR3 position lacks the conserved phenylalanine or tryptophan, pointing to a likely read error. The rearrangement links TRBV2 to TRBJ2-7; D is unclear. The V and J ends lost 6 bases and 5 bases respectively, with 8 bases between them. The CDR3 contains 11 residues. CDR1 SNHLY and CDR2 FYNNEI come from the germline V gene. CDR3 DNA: TGTGCCAGCAGGGGGATCCACGAGCAGTACCCC. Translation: CASRGIHEQYP.

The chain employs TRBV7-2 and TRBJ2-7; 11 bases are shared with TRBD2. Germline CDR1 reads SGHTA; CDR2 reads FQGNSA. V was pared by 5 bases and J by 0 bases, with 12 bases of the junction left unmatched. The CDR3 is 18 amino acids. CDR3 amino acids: CASSPPGLAASYSYEQYF. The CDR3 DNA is TGTGCCAGCAGCCCTCCGGGACTAGCGGCTAGCTACTCCTACGAGCAGTACTTC.

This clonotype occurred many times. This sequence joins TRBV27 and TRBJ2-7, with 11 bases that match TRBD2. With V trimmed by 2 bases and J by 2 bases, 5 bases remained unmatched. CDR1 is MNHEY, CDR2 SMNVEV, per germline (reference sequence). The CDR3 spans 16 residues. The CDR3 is CASSLTSGSSPYEQYF. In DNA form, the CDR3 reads TGTGCCAGCAGTTTAACTAGCGGGAGTTCGCCCTACGAGCAGTACTTC.

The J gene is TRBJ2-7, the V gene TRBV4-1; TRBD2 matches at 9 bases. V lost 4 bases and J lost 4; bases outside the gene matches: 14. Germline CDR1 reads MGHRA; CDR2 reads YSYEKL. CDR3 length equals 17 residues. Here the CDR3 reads CASSLWSHSGSGYEQYF. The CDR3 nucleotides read TGCGCCAGCAGCCTTTGGAGCCATAGCGGGAGTGGTTACGAGCAGTACTTC.

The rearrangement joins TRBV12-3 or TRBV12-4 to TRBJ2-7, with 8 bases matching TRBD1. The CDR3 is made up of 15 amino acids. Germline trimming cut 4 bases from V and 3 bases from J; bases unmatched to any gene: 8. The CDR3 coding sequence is TGTGCCAGCAGTTCTATAGGGACAGGTTACTACGAGCAGTACTTC. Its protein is CASSSIGTGYYEQYF.

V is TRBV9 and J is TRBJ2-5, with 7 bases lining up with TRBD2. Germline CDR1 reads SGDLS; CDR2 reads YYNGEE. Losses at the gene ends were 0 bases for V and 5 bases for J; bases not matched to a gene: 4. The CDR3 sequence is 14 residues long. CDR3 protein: CASSVGRGGETQYF. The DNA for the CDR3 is TGTGCCAGCAGCGTAGGTAGGGGAGGGGAGACCCAGTACTTC.

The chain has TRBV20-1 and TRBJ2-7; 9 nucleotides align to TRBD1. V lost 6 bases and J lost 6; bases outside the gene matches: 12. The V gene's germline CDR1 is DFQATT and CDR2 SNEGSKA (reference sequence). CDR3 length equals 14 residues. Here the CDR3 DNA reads TGCAGTGCGGGAACCGGGACAGGGAGTTGCGAGCAGTACTTC. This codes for CSAGTGTGSCEQYF.

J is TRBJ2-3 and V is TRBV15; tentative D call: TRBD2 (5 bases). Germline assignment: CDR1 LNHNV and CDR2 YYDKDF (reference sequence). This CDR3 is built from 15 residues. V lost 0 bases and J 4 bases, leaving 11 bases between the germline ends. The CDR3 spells CATSRDGRVADTQYF. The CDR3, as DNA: TGTGCCACCAGCAGAGATGGGCGGGTTGCAGATACGCAGTATTTT.

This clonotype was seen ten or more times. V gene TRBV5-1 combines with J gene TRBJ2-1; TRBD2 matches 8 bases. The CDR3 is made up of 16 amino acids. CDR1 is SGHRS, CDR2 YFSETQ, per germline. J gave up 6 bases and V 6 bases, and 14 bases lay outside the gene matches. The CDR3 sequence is CASTAREGITSNEQFF. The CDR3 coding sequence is TGCGCCAGCACCGCCCGGGAGGGCATAACTAGCAATGAGCAGTTCTTC.

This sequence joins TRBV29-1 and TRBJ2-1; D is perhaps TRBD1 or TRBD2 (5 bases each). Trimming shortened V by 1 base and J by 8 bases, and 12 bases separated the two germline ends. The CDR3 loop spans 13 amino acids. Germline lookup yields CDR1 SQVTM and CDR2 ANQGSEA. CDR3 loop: CSVEVGLGDEQFF. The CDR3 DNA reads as TGCAGCGTTGAAGTTGGATTGGGGGATGAGCAGTTCTTC.

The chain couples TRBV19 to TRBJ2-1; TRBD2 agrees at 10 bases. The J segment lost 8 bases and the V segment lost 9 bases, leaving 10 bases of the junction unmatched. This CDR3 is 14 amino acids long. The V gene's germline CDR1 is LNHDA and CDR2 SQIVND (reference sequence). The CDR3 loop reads CASRDSGRADEQFF. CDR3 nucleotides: TGTGCCAGCAGAGACAGCGGGAGGGCCGATGAGCAGTTCTTC.